This entry lists 6 T cell receptor beta chains sequenced from one sample in a study of T cell responses to AZD1222 COVID-19 vaccine. Generated by immunoSEQ multiplex PCR, the TCRdb table keeps only in-frame clones and is missing some. There are about 110,000 clones in the sample; approximately 90% occur only once, and about 5% lies in the top ten. The sample consisted of peripheral blood, taken 28 days after the second AZD1222 dose. The receptors come from an adult who received the AZD1222 COVID-19 vaccine.

This rearrangement joins TRBV21-1 to TRBJ1-5; the listed D gene, TRBD1, was not tested against the DNA. TRBV21-1 counts as a pseudogene. There are 15 residues in the CDR3. The CDR3 DNA sequence: TGTGCCAGCAGCACAACCAAGGGGTCTTGTCAGCCCCAGCATTTT. Translating it yields CASSTTKGSCQPQHF.

The chain links TRBV12-3 or TRBV12-4 to TRBJ2-5, with D perhaps TRBD2 (6 bases). The CDR3 contains 10 residues. Trimming took 11 bases from V and 5 from J, leaving 9 bases between them. The CDR3 protein is CASGGETQYF. The CDR3 DNA reads as TGTGCCTCTGGGGGGGAGACCCAGTACTTC.

This rearrangement joins TRBV3-1 (or the pseudogene TRBV3-2) to TRBJ1-4; no definite D call. Trimming cost V 4 bases and J 8 bases, with 8 bases left between them. From germline, CDR1 is LGHDT and CDR2 YNNKEL (reference sequence). The CDR3 has 12 amino acids. CDR3 DNA: TGTGCCAGCAGCCCCGTGGAGGAAAAACTGTTTTTT. Translated, it gives CASSPVEEKLFF.

This chain joins TRBV5-4 and TRBJ2-2, with no clear D. Deletions cut 0 bases from V and 0 bases from J, with 9 bases between. There are 16 residues in the CDR3. Germline values: CDR1 SGHNT, CDR2 YYREEE (reference sequence). The CDR3 reads CASSLVGYANTGELFF. The DNA of the CDR3 is TGTGCCAGCAGCTTGGTGGGCTACGCGAACACCGGGGAGCTGTTTTTT.

This CDR3 is CASSSTAGLAGGDRYEQYF. The CDR3, as DNA: TGTGCCAGCAGCTCAACGGCTGGACTAGCGGGGGGGGACCGCTACGAGCAGTACTTC. V and J are TRBV7-8 and TRBJ2-7, with 15 bases fitting TRBD2. After removal of 4 bases from V and 3 bases from J, the junction contained 13 bases not matched to a gene. This CDR3 spans 19 amino acids. The V gene's germline CDR1 is SGHVS and CDR2 FQNEAQ.

V and J are TRBV24-1 and TRBJ2-3; unclear D gene. Trimming cost V 4 bases and J 5 bases, with 6 bases left between them. The germline V gene has CDR1 KGHDR and CDR2 SFDVKD. The CDR3 sequence is 12 residues long. CDR3 in amino acids: CATSENGDTQYF. The CDR3 DNA sequence: TGTGCCACCAGTGAGAATGGAGATACGCAGTATTTT.